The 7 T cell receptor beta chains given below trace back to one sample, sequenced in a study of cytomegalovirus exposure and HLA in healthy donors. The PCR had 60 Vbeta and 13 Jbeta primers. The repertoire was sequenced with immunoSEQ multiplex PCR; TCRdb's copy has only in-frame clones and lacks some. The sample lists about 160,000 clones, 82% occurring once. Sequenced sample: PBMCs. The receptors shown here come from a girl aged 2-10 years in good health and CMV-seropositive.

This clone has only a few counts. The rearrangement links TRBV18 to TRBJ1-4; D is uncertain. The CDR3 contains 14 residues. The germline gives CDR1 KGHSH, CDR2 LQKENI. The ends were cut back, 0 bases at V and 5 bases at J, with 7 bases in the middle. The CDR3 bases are TGTGCCAGCTCACCACCTGGCAACAATGAAAAACTGTTTTTT. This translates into CASSPPGNNEKLFF.

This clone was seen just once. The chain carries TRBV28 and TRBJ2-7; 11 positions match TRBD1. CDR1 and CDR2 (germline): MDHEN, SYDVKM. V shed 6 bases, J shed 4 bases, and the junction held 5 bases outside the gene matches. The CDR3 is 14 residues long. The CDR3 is CASSPGQGAYEQYF. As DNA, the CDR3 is TGTGCCAGCAGCCCCGGACAGGGGGCTTACGAGCAGTACTTC.

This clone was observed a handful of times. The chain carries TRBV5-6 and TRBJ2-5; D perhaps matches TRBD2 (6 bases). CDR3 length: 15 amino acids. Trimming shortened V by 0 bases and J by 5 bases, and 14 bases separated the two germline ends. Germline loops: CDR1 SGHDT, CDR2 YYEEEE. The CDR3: CASSLALGRGETQYF. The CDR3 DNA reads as TGTGCCAGCAGCTTGGCACTGGGACGGGGGGAGACCCAGTACTTC.

The CDR3 region has the DNA TGTGCCAGCGGTTCTCTGAGAAGCTACACCTTC. Translation: CASGSLRSYTF. The chain uses TRBV28 and TRBJ1-2, with D hard to call. Germline values: CDR1 MDHEN, CDR2 SYDVKM. The V end lost 8 bases, the J end lost 9 bases, and 13 bases lay between the germline ends. This CDR3 region has 11 residues.

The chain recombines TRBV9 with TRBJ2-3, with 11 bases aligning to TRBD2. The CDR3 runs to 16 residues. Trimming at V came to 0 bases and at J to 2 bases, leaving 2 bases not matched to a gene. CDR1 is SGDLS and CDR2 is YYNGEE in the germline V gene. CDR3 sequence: CASSVGLAGHTDTQYF. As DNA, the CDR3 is TGTGCCAGCAGCGTAGGACTAGCGGGACACACAGATACGCAGTATTTT.

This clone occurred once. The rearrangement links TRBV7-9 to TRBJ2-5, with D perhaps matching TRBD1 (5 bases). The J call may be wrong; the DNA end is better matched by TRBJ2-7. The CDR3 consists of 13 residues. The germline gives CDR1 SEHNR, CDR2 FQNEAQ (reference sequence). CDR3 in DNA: TGTGCCAGCAGCCCAGGGTATACCTACGAGCAGTACTTC. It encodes CASSPGYTYEQYF.

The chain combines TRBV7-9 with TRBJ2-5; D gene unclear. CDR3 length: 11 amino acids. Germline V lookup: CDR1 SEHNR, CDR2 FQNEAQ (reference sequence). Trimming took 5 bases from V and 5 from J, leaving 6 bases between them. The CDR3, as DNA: TGTGCCAGCAGCGCCCAGGAGACCCAGTACTTC. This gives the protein CASSAQETQYF.